Below are 8 T cell receptor beta chains sequenced from a single sample in a study of T cells in Graves' hyperthyroidism and ophthalmopathy. Amplification yielded TCR beta CDR3 regions, with RNA transcripts as the source. First-round RT-PCR of the TCR CDR3 relied on the HTBI primer set. TCRdb reprocessed the multiplex PCR reads via MiXCR and lists one record per CDR3 protein. The table shows more than 500,000 distinct CDR3 sequences, with around 45% occurring only once. Source material: peripheral blood or thyroid tissue (not recorded which). These receptors were obtained from an adult woman with Graves' disease, either hyperthyroidism or ophthalmopathy (not recorded which).

The chain has TRBV7-3 and TRBJ1-2, with a possible D match to TRBD1 (6 bases). This CDR3 is built from 15 residues. CDR1 and CDR2 from the germline V gene are SGHTA and FQGTGA. V was pared by 5 bases and J by 6 bases, with 19 bases between. In DNA form, the CDR3 reads TGTGCCAGCAGCACCGAACAGGGAGGTCTCGATGGCTACACCTTC. The encoded protein is CASSTEQGGLDGYTF.

This chain uses TRBV6-2 or TRBV6-3 with TRBJ1-6; no clear D gene. CDR1 is MNHEY, CDR2 SVGEGT, per germline. Trimming stripped 2 bases from V and 7 bases from J, with 12 bases between. There are 15 residues in the CDR3. The CDR3 spells CASSYPDGRNSPLHF. Here the CDR3 DNA reads TGTGCCAGCAGTTACCCGGACGGACGGAATTCACCCCTCCACTTT.

This clonotype was observed at least ten times. J is TRBJ2-7 and V is TRBV4-1; a possible D gene is TRBD1 (6 bases). The CDR3 extends over 14 amino acids. The germline V gene encodes CDR1 MGHRA and CDR2 YSYEKL. V shed 1 base and J shed 3 bases, with 10 bases lying between them. The DNA of the CDR3 is TGCGCCAGCAGCCAAGTTCACAGGGACTACGAGCAGTACTTC. Amino acid sequence: CASSQVHRDYEQYF.

This clonotype was picked up many times. CDR3 region: CASSQFVGNSPLHF. CDR3 DNA: TGTGCCAGCAGCCAATTCGTCGGTAATTCACCCCTCCACTTT. The V and J genes are TRBV3-1 and TRBJ1-6; no firm D call. The V gene lost 2 bases and the J gene lost 6 bases, with 8 bases spanning the gap. The CDR3 spans 14 residues. Germline V gives CDR1 LGHDT, CDR2 YNNKEL (reference sequence).

As regards this clonotype: This is likely a read error, given that the CDR3 carries no conserved phenylalanine or tryptophan at its end. The DNA is omitted, as the CDR3 cannot be located on it reliably, and the CDR3 follows TCRdb's listing. The J gene is TRBJ2-7, the V gene TRBV20-1; the table's D call, TRBD2, was not checked against the DNA. The CDR3 totals 10 residues, both ends included. Germline CDR1 and CDR2: DFQATT and SNEGSKA (reference sequence). CDR3: CSARGMGLAG.

This clonotype was found many times. This rearrangement joins TRBV4-2 to TRBJ2-3, with D perhaps being TRBD1 or TRBD2 (5 bases each). Trimming stripped 4 bases from V and 2 bases from J, with 19 bases between. Germline assignment: CDR1 LGHNA and CDR2 YNFKEQ. The CDR3 is made up of 17 amino acids. CDR3 sequence (DNA): TGTGCCAGCAGCCTAAAGACCCCCGGGGCGGACACAGATACGCAGTATTTT. Translated: CASSLKTPGADTDTQYF.

The chain employs TRBV2 and TRBJ2-5; 11 bases line up with TRBD2. Germline V gene sequence: CDR1 SNHLY, CDR2 FYNNEI. The J segment lost 2 bases and the V segment lost 7 bases, leaving 3 bases of the junction unmatched. The CDR3 sequence is 14 residues long. CDR3 bases: TGTGCCAGCAAGGGACTAGCGGTGCAAGAGACCCAGTACTTC. This translates into CASKGLAVQETQYF.

This clonotype was seen ten or more times. V usage is TRBV11-1 and J usage is TRBJ1-1; a possible D gene is TRBD1 (5 bases). The CDR3 contains 13 residues. Trimming took off 7 bases at V and 4 bases at J, with 13 bases between the two ends. The germline CDR1 and CDR2 sequences are SGHAT and FQDESV (reference sequence). The CDR3 region is CASTSTQGTEAFF. In nucleotides, the CDR3 is TGTGCCAGCACCTCTACCCAGGGCACTGAAGCTTTCTTT.